Listed below are T cell receptor beta chains from one sample, sequenced in a study of control samples from healthy donors and cancer patients. Only in-frame clones appear in the TCRdb table, and some are missing; sequencing was by immunoSEQ multiplex PCR. Found here are tens of thousands of clones, 65% to 80% of them singletons; the top ten hold approximately 22%. The material sequenced was PBMCs. These receptors were obtained from a man in his sixties with head and neck cancer. The CDR3 runs from the conserved cysteine through the conserved F or W. Each record gives: V gene, clone size, J gene, D gene, CDR3 DNA, CDR3 protein. D genes are given only for firm matches. Not all rows give a size; the values are once, few, many and, for expanded clones, a class.

v_gene: TRBV7-3; abundance: -; j_gene: TRBJ2-3; d_gene: -; CDR3nt: TGTGCCAGCAGCTTAGGGGCGAGGGGGGTGGAACGCACAGATACGCAGTATTTT; CDR3aa: CASSLGARGVERTDTQYF
v_gene: TRBV11-2; abundance: -; j_gene: TRBJ2-5; d_gene: -; CDR3nt: TGTGCCAGCAGCTTGTACTGGACGGCCCCAGAGACCCAGTACTTC; CDR3aa: CASSLYWTAPETQYF
v_gene: TRBV5-1; abundance: -; j_gene: TRBJ1-5; d_gene: -; CDR3nt: TGCGCCAGCAGCTCGGAACCAGGGTACAATCAGCCCCAGCATTTT; CDR3aa: CASSSEPGYNQPQHF
v_gene: TRBV5-8; abundance: -; j_gene: TRBJ2-7; d_gene: -; CDR3nt: TGTGCCAGCAGCTTACGGGACGACTACGAGCAGTACTTC; CDR3aa: CASSLRDDYEQYF
v_gene: TRBV9; abundance: -; j_gene: TRBJ2-3; d_gene: TRBD2; CDR3nt: TGTGCCAGCAGCGGGGGGACTAGCGGCTACACAGATACGCAGTATTTT; CDR3aa: CASSGGTSGYTDTQYF
v_gene: TRBV2; abundance: -; j_gene: TRBJ2-5; d_gene: -; CDR3nt: TGTGCCAGCACCCGTGGGTACACCCAAGAGACCCAGTACTTC; CDR3aa: CASTRGYTQETQYF
v_gene: TRBV28; abundance: -; j_gene: TRBJ2-1; d_gene: TRBD1; CDR3nt: TGTGCCAGCGGCCGGGACAGGGAGATAGATGAGCAGTTCTTC; CDR3aa: CASGRDREIDEQFF
v_gene: TRBV6-5; abundance: -; j_gene: TRBJ1-3; d_gene: TRBD1; CDR3nt: TGTGCCAGCATCAGGGGGCCGGGTGGAAACACCATATATTTT; CDR3aa: CASIRGPGGNTIYF
v_gene: TRBV9; abundance: -; j_gene: TRBJ2-5; d_gene: TRBD2; CDR3nt: TGTGCCAGCAGCGTCGGACTAGCGGGAATATTGGAGACCCAGTACTTC; CDR3aa: CASSVGLAGILETQYF
v_gene: TRBV27; abundance: -; j_gene: TRBJ1-1; d_gene: -; CDR3nt: TGTGCCAGCAGTTTCTGGGGCGAGAACACTGAAGCTTTCTTT; CDR3aa: CASSFWGENTEAFF
v_gene: TRBV19; abundance: few; j_gene: TRBJ1-6; d_gene: TRBD1; CDR3nt: TGTGCCAGTAGTATGACAGGGCTGGGGTCAAATTCACCCCTCCACTTT; CDR3aa: CASSMTGLGSNSPLHF
v_gene: TRBV14; abundance: few; j_gene: TRBJ2-3; d_gene: -; CDR3nt: TGTGCCAGCAGCCATACCCGGCACACAGATACGCAGTATTTT; CDR3aa: CASSHTRHTDTQYF
v_gene: TRBV30; abundance: -; j_gene: TRBJ1-6; d_gene: TRBD1; CDR3nt: TGTGCCTGGAGTCGCGTACAGGGGAGAGGTTCACCCCTCCACTTT; CDR3aa: CAWSRVQGRGSPLHF
v_gene: TRBV5-4; abundance: -; j_gene: TRBJ2-7; d_gene: -; CDR3nt: TGTGCCAGCAGCTTGCCCCTTCAGGGCGGGGCCGCCTACGAGCAGTACTTC; CDR3aa: CASSLPLQGGAAYEQYF
v_gene: TRBV28; abundance: hyperexpanded; j_gene: TRBJ1-4; d_gene: -; CDR3nt: TGTGCCAGCAGTCCCTCCTCCGCGCCGAATGAAAAACTGTTTTTT; CDR3aa: CASSPSSAPNEKLFF
v_gene: TRBV20-1; abundance: few; j_gene: TRBJ1-1; d_gene: TRBD1; CDR3nt: TGCAGTGCTAGTCCCGGGACAGGGGAGACTGAAGCTTTCTTT; CDR3aa: CSASPGTGETEAFF
v_gene: TRBV15; abundance: -; j_gene: TRBJ2-1; d_gene: -; CDR3nt: TGTGCCACCAGCAGAGATATACTTGCCTCCTACAATGAGCAGTTCTTC; CDR3aa: CATSRDILASYNEQFF
v_gene: TRBV11-2; abundance: -; j_gene: TRBJ2-3; d_gene: TRBD2; CDR3nt: TGTGCCAGCAGCCACTCGCCGGGACTAGTCCAAGGTACGCAGTATTTT; CDR3aa: CASSHSPGLVQGTQYF
v_gene: TRBV5-4; abundance: -; j_gene: TRBJ1-5; d_gene: -; CDR3nt: TGTGCCAGCAGCCTTGATGGACAGAATAGCAATCAGCCCCAGCATTTT; CDR3aa: CASSLDGQNSNQPQHF
v_gene: TRBV6-1; abundance: few; j_gene: TRBJ1-1; d_gene: -; CDR3nt: TGTGCCAGCAGTGAGTCCGGCATGAACACTGAAGCTTTCTTT; CDR3aa: CASSESGMNTEAFF
v_gene: TRBV29-1; abundance: -; j_gene: TRBJ1-2; d_gene: -; CDR3nt: TGCAGCGTCGACAGGTCAGGGGACTACACCTTC; CDR3aa: CSVDRSGDYTF
v_gene: TRBV12-5; abundance: few; j_gene: TRBJ2-7; d_gene: -; CDR3nt: TGTGCTAGTGGTTTGAACTCCGACGAGCAGTACTTC; CDR3aa: CASGLNSDEQYF
v_gene: TRBV6-5; abundance: -; j_gene: TRBJ2-6; d_gene: -; CDR3nt: TGTGCCAGCACTCGGGACTCTGGGGCCAACGTCCTGACTTTC; CDR3aa: CASTRDSGANVLTF
v_gene: TRBV4-2; abundance: -; j_gene: TRBJ1-6; d_gene: -; CDR3nt: TGTGCCAGCAGCCAATCGGATTTTAATTCACCCCTCCACTTT; CDR3aa: CASSQSDFNSPLHF